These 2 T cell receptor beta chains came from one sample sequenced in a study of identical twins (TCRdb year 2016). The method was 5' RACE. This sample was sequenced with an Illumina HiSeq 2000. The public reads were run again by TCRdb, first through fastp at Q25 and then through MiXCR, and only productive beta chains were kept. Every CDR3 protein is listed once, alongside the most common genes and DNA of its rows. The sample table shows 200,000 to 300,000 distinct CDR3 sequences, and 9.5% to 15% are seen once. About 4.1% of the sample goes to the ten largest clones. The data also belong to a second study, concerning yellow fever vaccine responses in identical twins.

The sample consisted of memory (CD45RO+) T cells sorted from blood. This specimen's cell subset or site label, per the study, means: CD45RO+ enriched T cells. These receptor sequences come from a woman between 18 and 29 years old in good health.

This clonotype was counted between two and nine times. As DNA, the CDR3 is TGTGCCAGCACCCAGGGCGTTGAGCAGTTCTTC. It is translated as CASTQGVEQFF. This chain links TRBV11-2 with TRBJ2-1; D perhaps matches TRBD1 (5 bases). The CDR3 has 11 amino acids. Trimming stripped 7 bases from V and 9 bases from J, with 10 bases between. Germline lookup yields CDR1 SGHAT and CDR2 FQNNGV. Full variable domain (missing parts from reference TRBV11-2 and TRBJ2-1): EAGVAQSPRYKIIEKRQSVAFWCNPISGHATLYWYQQILGQGPKLLIQFQNNGVVDDSQLPKDRFSAERLKGVDSTLKIQPAKLEDSAVYLCASTQGVEQFFGPGTRLTVL.

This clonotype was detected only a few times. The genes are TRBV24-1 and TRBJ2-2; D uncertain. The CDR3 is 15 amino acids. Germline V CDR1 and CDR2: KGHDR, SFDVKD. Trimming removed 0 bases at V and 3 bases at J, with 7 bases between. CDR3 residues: CATSDLQLDTGELFF. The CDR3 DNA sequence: TGTGCCACCAGTGATTTGCAACTTGACACCGGGGAGCTGTTTTTT.